This T cell receptor (beta chain) was sequenced for a study of spatial heterogeneity in lung cancer. Germline assignment: CDR1 SGHTA and CDR2 FQGNSA. V was clipped by 5 bases and J by 3 bases; unmatched bases: 8. The CDR3 has 15 residues. TCRdb used MiXCR to reprocess the 5' RACE reads, holding one entry per CDR3 protein. This table holds about 18,000 distinct CDR3 sequences, 8.5% to 10% found once. Regarding this clonotype: Its antigen remains unidentified. For a library built for alpha chains, this beta chain is a stray read; little rests on its size.

General study findings and limits: Tumors with more nonsynonymous mutations had more expanded intratumoral alpha and beta TCRs.

Described time point: sample taken at primary tumor resection. This chain uses TRBV7-2 with TRBJ2-3; TRBD2 matches 7 bases. The material sequenced was lung tumor tissue, taken at surgery. This receptor was identified in a female donor with early-stage non-small cell lung cancer. The CDR3 nucleotides are TGTGCCAGCAGCCTTAGCGGGTTGGGTACAGATACGCAGTATTTT. Protein: CASSLSGLGTDTQYF.